A single sample gave rise to the 31 T cell receptor beta chains below, sequenced in a study of T cells in Graves' hyperthyroidism and ophthalmopathy. What was amplified from RNA transcripts were TCR beta CDR3 regions. Primed by the HTBI set, a first-round RT-PCR was run on the TCR CDR3. TCRdb analysed the multiplex PCR reads with MiXCR anew, one entry per CDR3 protein. Seen here are 550,000 to 850,000 distinct CDR3 sequences, about 19% observed once, and the top ten hold over 15%. What was sequenced was blood. Every receptor here comes from a woman between 50 and 59 years old with Graves' hyperthyroidism that later progressed to Graves' ophthalmopathy.

About this clonotype: It may be a read error: a sequence one base away is much more abundant. The chain links TRBV10-2 to TRBJ1-4; D is uncertain. The CDR3 contains 13 residues. Germline-derived CDR1 and CDR2 are WSHSY and SAAADI. CDR3 nucleotides: TGCGGCAGCAGTGAAGGCCAAGGGGAAAAACTGTTTTTT. Translation: CGSSEGQGEKLFF.

The chain combines TRBV2 with TRBJ1-3; D is undetermined. The germline V and J ends were trimmed by 6 bases and 0 bases, with 9 bases remaining between them. This CDR3 comprises 14 residues. Germline V CDR1 and CDR2: SNHLY, FYNNEI. CDR3 in amino acids: CASRADISGNTIYF. The CDR3 DNA reads TGTGCCAGCAGGGCGGATATCTCTGGAAACACCATATATTTT.

This clonotype was counted many times. The chain carries TRBV12-3 or TRBV12-4 and TRBJ2-7, with 11 bases that match TRBD1. After removal of 7 bases from V and 3 bases from J, the junction contained 11 bases not matched to a gene. The CDR3 is made up of 16 amino acids. CDR3 protein: CASTILRDRGIYEQYF. The DNA for the CDR3 is TGTGCCAGCACTATTCTCCGGGACAGGGGGATCTACGAGCAGTACTTC.

This clonotype was observed a few times. The chain uses TRBV20-1 and TRBJ1-1; D call uncertain. The ends were cut back, 6 bases at V and 8 bases at J, with 13 bases in the middle. The CDR3 is 11 amino acids. Germline V gene data show CDR1 as DFQATT and CDR2 as SNEGSKA (reference sequence). The DNA of the CDR3 is TGCAGTGCCGTTCCGGAGGGAGAAGCTTTCTTT. It encodes CSAVPEGEAFF.

The sample holds many counts of this clonotype. CDR3 in DNA: TGTGCCAGCAGCTTGGCTCGGGGATACAATGAGCAGTTCTTC. It translates to CASSLARGYNEQFF. This chain connects TRBV5-5 to TRBJ2-1, with D maybe TRBD2 (5 bases). This CDR3 comprises 14 residues. The germline gives CDR1 SGHKS, CDR2 YYEKEE (reference sequence). The V and J ends lost 0 bases and 4 bases respectively, with 8 bases between them.

The table lists this clonotype with many counts. The rearrangement uses TRBV6-5 and TRBJ1-2; D possibly corresponds to TRBD1 (5 bases). The CDR3 runs 14 residues. V lost 2 bases and J lost 2, with 9 bases in between. Germline V lookup: CDR1 MNHEY, CDR2 SVGAGI. The CDR3 region is CASSYDSGNYGYTF. The CDR3 nucleotides are TGTGCCAGCAGTTACGACAGCGGGAACTATGGCTACACCTTC.

The gene calls are TRBV7-3 and TRBJ2-3; D is unclear. The CDR3 totals 13 residues. Trimming took off 5 bases at V and 4 bases at J, with 10 bases between the two ends. CDR1 is SGHTA, CDR2 FQGTGA, per germline. Written as DNA, the CDR3 is TGTGCCAGCAGCGGCCACGGAGCAGATACGCAGTATTTT. Its protein is CASSGHGADTQYF.

This clonotype came up many times. The gene calls are TRBV5-1 and TRBJ2-1; 11 nucleotides line up with TRBD2. V gave up 4 bases and J gave up 4 bases; unmatched junction bases: 13. The CDR3 is 18 residues long. Germline CDR1 reads SGHRS; CDR2 reads YFSETQ. CDR3: CASSGTSGGTNIYNEQFF. For the CDR3, the DNA is TGCGCCAGCAGCGGTACTAGCGGGGGAACAAATATTTACAATGAGCAGTTCTTC.

The V gene is TRBV6-9, the J gene TRBJ2-5; 7 bases match TRBD2. From germline, CDR1 is MNHGY and CDR2 SVAAGI. The CDR3 spans 15 residues. The J segment lost 3 bases and the V segment lost 2 bases, leaving 6 bases of the junction unmatched. CDR3 in amino acids: CASSYNRDYEETQYF. CDR3 in DNA: TGTGCCAGCAGTTATAATCGGGACTACGAAGAGACCCAGTACTTC.

This clonotype turned up a few times. J is TRBJ1-2 and V is TRBV9; D might be TRBD1 (6 bases). V shed 0 bases and J shed 1 base, with 13 bases lying between them. CDR3 length: 16 amino acids. The germline CDR1 and CDR2 sequences are SGDLS and YYNGEE. As DNA, the CDR3 is TGTGCCAGCAGCGTAGGACAGGAGACCTATAACTATGGCTACACCTTC. It encodes CASSVGQETYNYGYTF.

This clonotype was counted a few times. The chain has TRBV27 and TRBJ1-2; D is undetermined. The CDR3 runs to 16 residues. Germline V CDR1 and CDR2: MNHEY, SMNVEV (reference sequence). V lost 6 bases and J 0 bases, leaving 17 bases between the germline ends. The CDR3 is CASSTTFRPSNYGYTF. Here the CDR3 DNA reads TGTGCCAGCAGCACGACGTTTCGACCGTCTAACTATGGCTACACCTTC.

This clonotype was detected only a few times. V usage is TRBV7-9 and J usage is TRBJ2-3; unclear D gene. CDR1 SEHNR and CDR2 FQNEAQ come from the germline V gene (reference sequence). V was clipped by 1 base and J by 3 bases, with 11 bases between them. The CDR3 is 15 amino acids. CDR3 DNA: TGTGCCAGCAGCTTAGACGACGGATTAACAGATACGCAGTATTTT. It is translated as CASSLDDGLTDTQYF.

This clonotype was picked up many times. V usage is TRBV2 and J usage is TRBJ2-5; D is unclear. V lost 3 bases and J lost 5, with 10 bases in between. The CDR3 contains 13 residues. CDR1 and CDR2 from the germline V gene are SNHLY and FYNNEI. CDR3 coding DNA: TGTGCCAGCAGTGAGTTCGTGATCGAGACCCAGTACTTC. Its translation: CASSEFVIETQYF.

This clonotype was found many times. V usage is TRBV7-9 and J usage is TRBJ1-2, with 11 nucleotides matching TRBD1. This CDR3 is 15 amino acids long. Germline-derived CDR1 and CDR2 are SEHNR and FQNEAQ (reference sequence). V gave up 3 bases and J gave up 4 bases; unmatched junction bases: 4. The CDR3 is CASSLMGQGGYGYTF. The CDR3 DNA sequence: TGTGCCAGCAGCTTGATGGGACAGGGGGGCTATGGCTACACCTTC.

This clonotype was counted ten times or more. Sequence at one end of the junction differs from germline and may be a read error. The chain employs TRBV11-2 and TRBJ2-5; D may match TRBD1 or TRBD2 (6 bases each). Germline V gene data show CDR1 as SGHAT and CDR2 as FQNNGV. The CDR3 is 13 residues long. The CDR3 sequence: CTSSPTGRETQYF. CDR3 nucleotide sequence: TGTACCAGCAGCCCAACAGGGAGGGAGACCCAGTACTTC.

The chain has TRBV29-1 and TRBJ2-7; D gene unclear. Trimming stripped 6 bases from V and 4 bases from J, with 13 bases between. This CDR3 is built from 12 residues. The germline CDR1 and CDR2 sequences are SQVTM and ANQGSEA. The CDR3 spells CSVWAESYEQYF. The CDR3 bases are TGCAGCGTGTGGGCAGAATCATACGAGCAGTACTTC.

This clonotype was detected ten times or more. The rearrangement links TRBV18 to TRBJ2-1; 10 bases align to TRBD2. The junction had 12 bases not matched to a gene; V was cut back by 0 bases and J by 7 bases. CDR1 and CDR2 (germline): KGHSH, LQKENI. This CDR3 contains 18 residues. The CDR3 here is CASSPPYSGGATPNEQFF. The CDR3 DNA reads TGTGCCAGCTCACCACCGTACAGCGGGGGGGCCACACCGAATGAGCAGTTCTTC.

This clonotype has at least ten counts. This sequence joins TRBV10-3 and TRBJ2-3; tentative D call: TRBD2 (6 bases). V was trimmed by 0 bases and J by 3 bases, leaving 13 bases between them. The germline CDR1 and CDR2 sequences are ENHRY and SYGVKD. The CDR3 totals 16 residues. This chain's CDR3 is CAISESRGLSTDTQYF. CDR3 in DNA: TGTGCCATCAGTGAGTCCCGGGGGTTATCTACAGATACGCAGTATTTT.

The chain joins TRBV9 to TRBJ1-6; 7 bases agree with TRBD1. The V gene end was trimmed by 3 bases and the J gene end by 10 bases; junction bases not matched to a gene: 10. The germline CDR1 and CDR2 sequences are SGDLS and YYNGEE. The CDR3 extends over 15 amino acids. The CDR3: CASSGVGTDASPLHF. The CDR3 DNA sequence: TGTGCCAGCAGCGGCGTAGGGACAGATGCCTCACCCCTCCACTTT.

This clonotype was counted many times. Written as DNA, the CDR3 is TGTGCCAGCAGTTTATTAGGGGGATACACTGAAGCTTTCTTT. Translating gives CASSLLGGYTEAFF. The chain carries TRBV12-3 or TRBV12-4 and TRBJ1-1, with TRBD1 as a possible D gene (6 bases). The CDR3 has 14 amino acids. Trimming cost V 2 bases and J 3 bases, with 10 bases left between them.

This clonotype was counted a single time. The chain couples TRBV19 to TRBJ1-4, with D perhaps matching TRBD1 (5 bases). Germline V lookup: CDR1 LNHDA, CDR2 SQIVND (reference sequence). The germline V and J ends were trimmed by 2 bases and 0 bases, with 10 bases remaining between them. The CDR3 is made up of 16 amino acids. The CDR3 sequence is CASSIYRITTNEKLFF. CDR3 DNA sequence: TGTGCCAGTAGTATATACAGGATAACAACTAATGAAAAACTGTTTTTT.

This clonotype has a single count. The genes are TRBV14 and TRBJ1-6; TRBD1 agrees at 9 bases. Germline V gene sequence: CDR1 SGHDN, CDR2 FVKESK. The CDR3 loop spans 18 amino acids. V dropped 5 bases and J dropped 0; count of bases not matched to a gene: 8. Written as DNA, the CDR3 is TGTGCCAGCAGCGAGACAGGGGGAGCCGGCTCCTATAATTCACCCCTCCACTTT. Amino acids: CASSETGGAGSYNSPLHF.

V usage is TRBV12-3 or TRBV12-4 and J usage is TRBJ2-2; D is possibly TRBD1 (5 bases). Trimming took 6 bases from V and 0 from J, leaving 8 bases between them. This CDR3 has 14 residues. The CDR3 DNA reads TGTGCCAGCAGACGACAGTCGAACACCGGGGAGCTGTTTTTT. Translated, it gives CASRRQSNTGELFF.

In this sample, this clonotype turned up many times. This chain joins TRBV11-2 and TRBJ2-3; 12 bases match TRBD2. With V trimmed by 5 bases and J by 5 bases, 8 bases remained unmatched. Germline loops: CDR1 SGHAT, CDR2 FQNNGV. This CDR3 spans 16 amino acids. DNA for the CDR3: TGTGCCAGCAGCGTCAGGACTAGCGGGGCGGTAGATACGCAGTATTTT. Its translation is CASSVRTSGAVDTQYF. Drawing the rest from reference TRBV11-2 and TRBJ2-3, the complete variable domain is EAGVAQSPRYKIIEKRQSVAFWCNPISGHATLYWYQQILGQGPKLLIQFQNNGVVDDSQLPKDRFSAERLKGVDSTLKIQPAKLEDSAVYLCASSVRTSGAVDTQYFGPGTRLTVL.

The chain couples TRBV19 to TRBJ1-4; maybe TRBD1 (6 bases). V lost 8 bases and J 4 bases, leaving 26 bases between the germline ends. The CDR3 has 18 residues. Per the germline V gene, CDR1 is LNHDA and CDR2 is SQIVND (reference sequence). The CDR3 DNA reads as TGTGCCAGTGCGGACTCAGGTGGGGGGCGGACAATTAATGAAAAACTGTTTTTT. It specifies CASADSGGGRTINEKLFF. The full variable domain, with the rest looked up from reference TRBV19 and TRBJ1-4, is DGGITQSPKYLFRKEGQNVTLSCEQNLNHDAMYWYRQDPGQGLRLIYYSQIVNDFQKGDIAEGYSVSREKKESFPLTVTSAQKNPTAFYLCASADSGGGRTINEKLFFGSGTQLSVL.

Comments on this clonotype: This may be a read error, as it is one base from a much larger clone. The gene calls are TRBV10-3 and TRBJ1-2; no firm D call. Germline CDR1 and CDR2: ENHRY and SYGVKD. The CDR3 extends over 14 amino acids. Between the trimmed V and J ends, which lost 8 bases and 3 bases, there was a span of 16 bases. CDR3 nucleotides: TGTGCCATCGGTGTGGCGGGAAGGGACTATGGCTACACCTTC. Translated: CAIGVAGRDYGYTF.

Many counts were recorded for this clonotype. This sequence joins TRBV11-2 and TRBJ1-1; perhaps TRBD1 as D (5 bases). V was clipped by 3 bases and J by 4 bases, with 12 bases between them. In germline, CDR1 is SGHAT, CDR2 FQNNGV. This CDR3 comprises 14 residues. CDR3 DNA: TGTGCCAGCAGCTTTGGCAGGGTCACCACTGAAGCTTTCTTT. This translates into CASSFGRVTTEAFF.

This clonotype was counted only a few times. The rearrangement joins TRBV7-9 to TRBJ1-3; 12 bases fit TRBD1. CDR3 length: 14 residues. V was pared by 4 bases and J by 12 bases, with 7 bases of the junction left unmatched. Germline lookup yields CDR1 SEHNR and CDR2 FQNEAQ (reference sequence). The CDR3 reads CASSSGTGGWFIYF. CDR3 DNA sequence: TGTGCCAGCAGCTCCGGGACAGGGGGCTGGTTCATATATTTT.

This rearrangement joins TRBV4-1 to TRBJ2-3; 8 positions agree with TRBD1. Per the germline V gene, CDR1 is MGHRA and CDR2 is YSYEKL. Unmatched junction bases numbered 6, after V lost 3 bases and J lost 7 bases. This CDR3 contains 14 residues. The CDR3 here is CASSQEQGENTQYF. CDR3 nucleotides: TGCGCCAGCAGCCAGGAACAGGGGGAAAATACGCAGTATTTT.

Many counts were recorded for this clonotype. The V and J genes are TRBV19 and TRBJ2-5, with a tentative D call TRBD2 (6 bases). The V end was cut by 5 bases, the J end by 5 bases, with 21 bases between. CDR1 and CDR2 from the germline V gene are LNHDA and SQIVND (reference sequence). CDR3 size: 16 residues. For the CDR3, the DNA is TGTGCCAGTAGTTCGAGCCCCTCCGTGGGAGGCGAGACCCAGTACTTC. Encoded protein: CASSSSPSVGGETQYF.

This clonotype came up many times. The rearrangement joins TRBV27 to TRBJ2-5; the match to TRBD1 covers 10 bases. With 6 bases clipped from V and 5 bases from J, the junction kept 9 bases outside the gene matches. CDR3 length equals 15 residues. In germline, CDR1 is MNHEY, CDR2 SMNVEV (reference sequence). CDR3 sequence: CASSSDRGNTETQYF. CDR3 bases: TGTGCCAGCAGCTCGGACAGGGGGAACACGGAGACCCAGTACTTC.